The clone carrying this TCR beta chain was picked up many times. Per the germline V gene, CDR1 is SGHRS and CDR2 is YFSETQ. V lost 6 bases and J lost 10, with 14 bases in between. This CDR3 contains 12 residues. The data are from a study of CD8 T cells in ankylosing spondylitis. A single record per CDR3 protein comes from TCRdb applying MiXCR to the 5' RACE reads. The data hold around 210,000 distinct CDR3 sequences, with roughly 8% observed a single time. The origin of this receptor is a female donor with ankylosing spondylitis or in good health (not recorded which). The V call is TRBV5-1, the J call TRBJ2-1; the D is unclear. Material: blood, either unsorted or a sorted T cell fraction (not recorded which). The CDR3 bases are TGCGCCAGCAACGATCCTTTGGGAGAGCAGTTCTTC. Translation gives CASNDPLGEQFF.